A single T cell receptor beta chain is shown here with its context. In this sample, this clonotype turned up a few times. Its specific antigen is unknown. Base qualities are not recorded, but no much larger clone differs from it by a single base. This entry belongs to a study of identical twins (dated by TCRdb to the mid-2010s). General notes on the study: To test whether fetal clonotypes persist, the study used deep sequencing on TCR alpha and beta repertoires from monozygotic twins, unrelated adults of various ages, and cord blood. To rule out contamination, replicate twin experiments were performed at different times with different library preparation protocols. Beyond this particular receptor, the publication reports: Conclusions relied on cross-sectional statistical analysis, since the same donors could not be followed over many years. Zero-insertion analyses could be partly confounded by invariant T cells such as MAIT and iNKT, though diverse VJ usage argued against such confounding for most clonotypes. Compared with coincidental sharing between unrelated individuals, an excess of low generation-probability sequences was observed among out-of-frame TCR alpha sequences shared between twins. Recombination models systematically underestimated out-of-frame TCR alpha sharing in monozygotic twins but agreed with sharing between unrelated individuals. The excess sharing between twins in beta out-of-frame sequences was weaker because fewer shared sequences reduced the signal-to-noise ratio. Abundant cord blood beta clonotypes carried fewer insertions; young adult naive repertoires showed a weaker similar trend, while memory repertoires showed none.

Receptor libraries were prepared by 5' RACE. Sequenced on an Illumina HiSeq 2000. A universal primer binding site was introduced by template switching, and a unique molecular identifier was present in the final cDNA, enabling accurate counting of TCR cDNA molecules. First-strand cDNA for TCR alpha and beta chains was synthesized from specific primers in the conserved constant-segment region. Each cDNA library was double barcoded, with a SMART-Mk sample barcode plus Illumina barcodes, to control for contamination. TruSeq adapter sequences and Illumina sample barcodes were added in two successive PCR steps. TCR alpha and beta cDNA libraries were sequenced on the Illumina HiSeq platform with custom primers. Turning to the authors' computational methods: Raw reads were processed with MiGEC to extract unique molecular identifiers, and MiXCR was used to determine CDR3 positions. For each individual, recombination models were inferred using an EM algorithm with the repgenHMM and IGoR tools. Shared clonotypes were analyzed with the tcR package in R, and sharing was normalized by the product of cloneset sizes. To study raw recombination without the effects of thymic and clonal selection, out-of-frame nonproductive sequences were analyzed. The public reads were run again by TCRdb, first through fastp at Q25 and then through MiXCR, and only productive beta chains were kept. Rows with one shared CDR3 protein collapse into an entry with the most common genes and DNA. TCRdb's processing, not the study's, gives the V and J calls here. For this sample there are 1.5 million to 2 million distinct CDR3 sequences; around a third appear just once. In total, the top ten clones hold less than 0.35% of the sample.

All donors were healthy Caucasians. From a lookup of the germline V gene, CDR1 and CDR2 are ENHRY and SYGVKD. There are 14 amino acids in the CDR3, from cysteine to phenylalanine inclusive. Only the CDR3 DNA stays, 42 bases, in frame from base 1. Relative to germline, V is missing 5 bases and J is missing 8 bases, with 5 bases of the junction outside any gene match. What was sequenced was cord blood. The clonotype originates from a newborn girl in good health. This chain is built from TRBV10-3 and TRBJ1-6, with 8 bases aligning to TRBD1. This receptor carries the CDR3 CAISPGQGDSPLHF. The DNA is as follows: TGTGCCATCAGTCCTGGACAGGGCGATTCACCCCTCCACTTT.